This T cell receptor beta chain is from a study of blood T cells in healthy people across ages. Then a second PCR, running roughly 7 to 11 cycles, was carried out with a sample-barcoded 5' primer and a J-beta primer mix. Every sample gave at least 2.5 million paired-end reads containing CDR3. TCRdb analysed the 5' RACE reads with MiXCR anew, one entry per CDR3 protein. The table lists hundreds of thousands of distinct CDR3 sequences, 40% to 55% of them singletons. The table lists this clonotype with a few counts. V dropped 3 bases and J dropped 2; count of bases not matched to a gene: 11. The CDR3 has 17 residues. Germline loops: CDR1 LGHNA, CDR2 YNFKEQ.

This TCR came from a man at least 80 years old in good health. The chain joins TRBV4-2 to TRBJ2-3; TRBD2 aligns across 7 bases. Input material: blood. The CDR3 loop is CASSQETGAGNTDTQYF. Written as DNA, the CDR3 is TGTGCCAGCAGCCAGGAGACCGGAGCGGGGAACACAGATACGCAGTATTTT.